The present TCR beta chain was sequenced within a study of blood T cell repertoires in COVID-19. TCRdb's table, derived via immunoSEQ multiplex PCR, lists solely in-frame clones and lacks some. The data show some 140,000 clones, 65% to 80% seen once. V trimming: 1 base; J trimming: 2 bases; junction bases outside the gene matches: 14. The CDR3 loop spans 19 amino acids. Per germline, CDR1 SGHTA and CDR2 FQGNSA. This clone was counted a few times. The genes are TRBV7-2 and TRBJ2-3; TRBD1 aligns across 8 bases. The TCR sequence derives from a man aged 80 or over with acute or convalescent COVID-19. The sample taken for sequencing was peripheral blood. In nucleotides, the CDR3 is TGTGCCAGCAGCTTAGACTGGGCAGGGGGCCCTCTTCCCACAGATACGCAGTATTTT. Amino acids: CASSLDWAGGPLPTDTQYF.